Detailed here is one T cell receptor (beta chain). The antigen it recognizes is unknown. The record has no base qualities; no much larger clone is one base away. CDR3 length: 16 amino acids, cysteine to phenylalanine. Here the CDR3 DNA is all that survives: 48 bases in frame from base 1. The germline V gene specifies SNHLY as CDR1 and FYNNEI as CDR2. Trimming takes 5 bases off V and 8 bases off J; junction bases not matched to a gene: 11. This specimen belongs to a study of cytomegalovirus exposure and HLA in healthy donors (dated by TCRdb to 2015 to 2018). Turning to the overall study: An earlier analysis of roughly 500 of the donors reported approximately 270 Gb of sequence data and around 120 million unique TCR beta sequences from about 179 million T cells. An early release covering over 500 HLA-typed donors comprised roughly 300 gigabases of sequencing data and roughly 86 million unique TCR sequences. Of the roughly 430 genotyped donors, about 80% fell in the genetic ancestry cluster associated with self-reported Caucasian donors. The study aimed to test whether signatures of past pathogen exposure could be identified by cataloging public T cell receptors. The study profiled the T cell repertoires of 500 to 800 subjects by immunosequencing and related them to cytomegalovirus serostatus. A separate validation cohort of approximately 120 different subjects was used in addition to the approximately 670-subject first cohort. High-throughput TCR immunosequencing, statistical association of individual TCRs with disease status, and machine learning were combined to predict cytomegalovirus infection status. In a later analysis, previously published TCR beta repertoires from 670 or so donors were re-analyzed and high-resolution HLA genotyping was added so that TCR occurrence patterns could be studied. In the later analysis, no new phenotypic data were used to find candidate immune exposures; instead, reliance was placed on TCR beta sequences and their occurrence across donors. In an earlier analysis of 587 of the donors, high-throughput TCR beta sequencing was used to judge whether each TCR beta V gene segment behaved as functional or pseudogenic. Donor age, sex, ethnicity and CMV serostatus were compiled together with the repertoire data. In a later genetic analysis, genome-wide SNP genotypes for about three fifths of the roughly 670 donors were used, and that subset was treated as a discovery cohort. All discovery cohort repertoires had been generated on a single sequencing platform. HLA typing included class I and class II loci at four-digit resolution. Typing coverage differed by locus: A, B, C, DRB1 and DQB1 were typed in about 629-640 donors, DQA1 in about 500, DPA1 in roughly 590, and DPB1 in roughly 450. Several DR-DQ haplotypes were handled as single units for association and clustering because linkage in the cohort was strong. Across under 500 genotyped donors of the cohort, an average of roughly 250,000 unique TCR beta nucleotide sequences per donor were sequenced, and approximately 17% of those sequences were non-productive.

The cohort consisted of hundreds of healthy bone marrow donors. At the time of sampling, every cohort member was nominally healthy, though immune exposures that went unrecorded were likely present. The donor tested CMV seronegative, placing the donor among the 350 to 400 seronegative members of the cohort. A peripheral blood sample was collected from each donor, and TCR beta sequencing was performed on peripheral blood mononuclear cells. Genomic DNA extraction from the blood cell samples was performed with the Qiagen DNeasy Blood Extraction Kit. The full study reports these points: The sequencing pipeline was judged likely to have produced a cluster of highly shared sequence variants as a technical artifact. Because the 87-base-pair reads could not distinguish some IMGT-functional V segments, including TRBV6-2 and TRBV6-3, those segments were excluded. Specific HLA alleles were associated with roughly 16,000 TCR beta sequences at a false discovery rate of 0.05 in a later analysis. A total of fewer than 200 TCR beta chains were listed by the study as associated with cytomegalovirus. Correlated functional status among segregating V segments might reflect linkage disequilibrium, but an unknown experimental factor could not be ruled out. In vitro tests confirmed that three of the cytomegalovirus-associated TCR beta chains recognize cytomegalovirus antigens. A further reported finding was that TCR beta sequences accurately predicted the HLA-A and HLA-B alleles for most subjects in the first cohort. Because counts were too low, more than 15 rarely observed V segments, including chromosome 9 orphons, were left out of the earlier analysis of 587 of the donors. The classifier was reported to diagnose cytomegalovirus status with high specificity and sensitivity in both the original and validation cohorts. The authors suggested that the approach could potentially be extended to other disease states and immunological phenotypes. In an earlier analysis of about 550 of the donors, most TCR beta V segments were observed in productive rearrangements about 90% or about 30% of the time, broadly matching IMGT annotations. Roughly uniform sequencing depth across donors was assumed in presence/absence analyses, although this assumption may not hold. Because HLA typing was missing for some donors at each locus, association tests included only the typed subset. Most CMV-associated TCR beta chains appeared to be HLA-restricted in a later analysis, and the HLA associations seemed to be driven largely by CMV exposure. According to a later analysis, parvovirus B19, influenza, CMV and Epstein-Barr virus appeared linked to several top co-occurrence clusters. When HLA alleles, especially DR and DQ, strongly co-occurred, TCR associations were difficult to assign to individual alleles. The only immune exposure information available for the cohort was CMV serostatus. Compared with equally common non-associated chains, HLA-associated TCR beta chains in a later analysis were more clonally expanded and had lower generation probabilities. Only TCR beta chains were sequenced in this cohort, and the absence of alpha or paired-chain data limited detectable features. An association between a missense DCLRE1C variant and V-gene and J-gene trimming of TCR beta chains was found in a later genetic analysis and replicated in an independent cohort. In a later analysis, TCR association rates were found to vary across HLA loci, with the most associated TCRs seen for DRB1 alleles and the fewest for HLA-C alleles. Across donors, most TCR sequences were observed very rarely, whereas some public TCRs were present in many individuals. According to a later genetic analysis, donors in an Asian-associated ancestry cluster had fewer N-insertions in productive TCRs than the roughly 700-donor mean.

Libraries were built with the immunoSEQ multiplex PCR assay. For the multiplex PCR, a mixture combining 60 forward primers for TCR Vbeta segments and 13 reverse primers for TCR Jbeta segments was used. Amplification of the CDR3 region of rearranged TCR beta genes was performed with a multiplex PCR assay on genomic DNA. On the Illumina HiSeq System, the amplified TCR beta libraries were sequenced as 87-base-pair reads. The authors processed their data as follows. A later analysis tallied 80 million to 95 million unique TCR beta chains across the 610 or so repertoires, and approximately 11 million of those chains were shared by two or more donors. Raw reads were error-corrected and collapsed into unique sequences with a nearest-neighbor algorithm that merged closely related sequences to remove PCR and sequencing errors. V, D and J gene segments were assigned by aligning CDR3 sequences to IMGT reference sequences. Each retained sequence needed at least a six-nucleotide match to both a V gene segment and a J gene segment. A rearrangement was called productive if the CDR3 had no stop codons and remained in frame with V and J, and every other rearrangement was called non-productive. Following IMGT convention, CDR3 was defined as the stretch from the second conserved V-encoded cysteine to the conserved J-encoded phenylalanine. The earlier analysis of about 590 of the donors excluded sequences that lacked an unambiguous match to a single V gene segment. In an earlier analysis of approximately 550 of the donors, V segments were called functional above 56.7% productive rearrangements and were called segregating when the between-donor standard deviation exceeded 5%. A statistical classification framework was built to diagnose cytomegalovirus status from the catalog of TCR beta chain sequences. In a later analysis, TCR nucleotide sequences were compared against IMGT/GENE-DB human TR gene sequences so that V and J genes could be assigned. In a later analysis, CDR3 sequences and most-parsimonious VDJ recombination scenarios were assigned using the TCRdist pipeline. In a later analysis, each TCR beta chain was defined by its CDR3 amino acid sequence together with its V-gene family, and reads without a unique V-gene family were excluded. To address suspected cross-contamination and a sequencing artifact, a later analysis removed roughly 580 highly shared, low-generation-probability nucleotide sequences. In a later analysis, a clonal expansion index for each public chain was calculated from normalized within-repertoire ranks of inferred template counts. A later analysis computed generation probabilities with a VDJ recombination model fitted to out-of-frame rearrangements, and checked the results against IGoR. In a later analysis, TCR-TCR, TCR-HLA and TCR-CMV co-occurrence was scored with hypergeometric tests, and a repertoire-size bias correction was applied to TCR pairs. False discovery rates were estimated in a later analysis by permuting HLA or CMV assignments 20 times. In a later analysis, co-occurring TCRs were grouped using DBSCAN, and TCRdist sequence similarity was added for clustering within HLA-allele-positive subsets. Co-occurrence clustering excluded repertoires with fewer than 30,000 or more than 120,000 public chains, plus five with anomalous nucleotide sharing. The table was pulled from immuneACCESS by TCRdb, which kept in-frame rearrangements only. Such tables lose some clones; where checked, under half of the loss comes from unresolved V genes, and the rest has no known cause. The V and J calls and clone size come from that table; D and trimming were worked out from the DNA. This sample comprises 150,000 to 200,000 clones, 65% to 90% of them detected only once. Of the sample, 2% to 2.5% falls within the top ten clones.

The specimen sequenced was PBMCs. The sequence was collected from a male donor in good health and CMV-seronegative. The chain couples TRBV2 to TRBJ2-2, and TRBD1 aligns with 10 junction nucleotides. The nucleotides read TGTGCCAGCAGTCCGGGACAGGGGACGAGTTTAGGGGAGCTGTTTTTT. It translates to CASSPGQGTSLGELFF.